This T cell receptor (beta chain) was recorded in a study of shared clonotypes between healthy human individuals. Generated by immunoSEQ multiplex PCR, the TCRdb table keeps only in-frame clones and is missing some. Of millions of clones in the sample, approximately 94% are singletons; the top ten hold about 1.1%. Findings of the study overall: Naive CD4 clonotypes were shared across a handful of donors at roughly 5.5%. Owing to a small donor count, the genetic and exposure-history diversity represented was limited. Against clonotypes common to all four donors, non-shared ones had lower generation probabilities.

Regarding this clone: Its antigen is unidentified.

Terminally differentiated effector memory CD45RA+ cells were left out of the naive CD8 fraction, which was CD45RO-negative and positively selected for CCR7. The CDR3 length is 15 residues. Germline loops: CDR1 SQVTM, CDR2 ANQGSEA. V lost 6 bases and J lost 4; bases outside the gene matches: 5. Sample: naive CD8+ T cells sorted from blood. The receptor's source is a young man in good health. The chain has TRBV29-1 and TRBJ2-3; 15 bases agree with TRBD2. This chain's CDR3 is CSVHGLAGGPDTQYF. The CDR3 DNA sequence: TGCAGCGTACACGGACTAGCGGGGGGGCCAGATACGCAGTATTTT.